These 19 T cell receptor beta chains were all obtained from the same sample, sequenced in a study of shared clonotypes between healthy human individuals. The table came from immunoSEQ multiplex PCR; TCRdb's copy has only in-frame clones and leaves some out. The profile covers more than 1 million clones, with about four fifths appearing a single time and 0.52% taken by the ten largest. Sequenced sample: memory CD4+ T cells from PBMCs. This sample's subset: CD45RA-negative fraction. The receptors derive from a man aged 18 to 29 in good health. Some clones in this sample may be carry-over from other donors' samples.

The chain links TRBV28 to TRBJ2-7, with D perhaps matching TRBD2 (5 bases). The CDR3 sequence is 15 residues long. Deletions cut 4 bases from V and 3 bases from J, with 16 bases between. Per the germline V gene, CDR1 is MDHEN and CDR2 is SYDVKM. The CDR3 here is CASSSLGASNYEQYF. The CDR3 DNA reads TGTGCCAGCAGTTCCCTAGGTGCTAGCAACTACGAGCAGTACTTC.

The gene calls are TRBV5-6 and TRBJ2-7; no definite D call. Trimming took 4 bases from V and 6 from J, leaving 11 bases between them. Germline loops: CDR1 SGHDT, CDR2 YYEEEE. The CDR3 spans 12 residues. The CDR3 sequence is CASSRTAGEQYF. For the CDR3, the DNA is TGTGCCAGCAGCCGGACCGCAGGCGAGCAGTACTTC.

The chain combines TRBV5-4 with TRBJ1-4, with D perhaps matching TRBD1 (6 bases). CDR1 is SGHNT and CDR2 is YYREEE in the germline V gene (reference sequence). The CDR3 covers 14 residues. The V and J ends lost 4 bases and 8 bases respectively, with 15 bases between them. As DNA, the CDR3 is TGTGCCAGCAGCGCCGGGCAGGGGAACGAAAAACTGTTTTTT. Encoded protein: CASSAGQGNEKLFF.

Of note for this clone: The junction departs from germline at one end; a sequencing error may be responsible. The chain joins TRBV7-9 to TRBJ2-7, with D tentatively TRBD1 (6 bases). CDR1 and CDR2 (germline): SEHNR, FQNEAQ (reference sequence). CDR3 size: 14 residues. CDR3 DNA sequence: TGTGCCGGCAGCCCACCAATACAGGGAAACGAGCAGTACTTC. This sequence encodes CAGSPPIQGNEQYF.

The chain couples TRBV20-1 to TRBJ2-2, with unresolved D. There are 11 residues in the CDR3. Between the trimmed V and J ends, which lost 1 base and 8 bases, there was a span of 5 bases. Germline loops: CDR1 DFQATT, CDR2 SNEGSKA (reference sequence). The CDR3 loop reads CSARVGGELFF. The CDR3 region has the DNA TGCAGTGCTAGAGTGGGTGGGGAGCTGTTTTTT.

As regards this clone: The same CDR3 is also encoded by other DNA sequences in this sample. The rearrangement links TRBV7-2 to TRBJ1-5; 8 bases are a match to TRBD1. Per germline, CDR1 SGHTA and CDR2 FQGNSA. This CDR3 region has 14 residues. The V gene end was trimmed by 4 bases and the J gene end by 5 bases; junction bases not matched to a gene: 4. CDR3 sequence (DNA): TGTGCCAGCAGCTCCGGACAGGGCTATCAGCCCCAGCATTTT. Translated, it gives CASSSGQGYQPQHF. Drawing the rest from reference TRBV7-2 and TRBJ1-5, the complete variable domain is GAGVSQSPSNKVTEKGKDVELRCDPISGHTALYWYRQSLGQGLEFLIYFQGNSAPDKSGLPSDRFSAERTGGSVSTLTIQRTQQEDSAVYLCASSSGQGYQPQHFGDGTRLSIL.

This chain links TRBV30 with TRBJ1-6; possible D gene TRBD1, 5 bases. The V end lost 0 bases, the J end lost 10 bases, and 13 bases lay between the germline ends. The CDR3 is 14 residues long. Germline V gives CDR1 GTSNPN, CDR2 SVGIG (reference sequence). The CDR3 spells CAWSVSRVKSPLHF. The CDR3 DNA sequence: TGTGCCTGGAGTGTCTCCAGGGTAAAGTCACCCCTCCACTTT.

This clone was detected only a few times. The rearrangement joins TRBV6-6 to TRBJ1-1; 8 bases fit TRBD1. From germline, CDR1 is MNHNY and CDR2 SVGAGI (reference sequence). The V gene end was trimmed by 2 bases and the J gene end by 0 bases; junction bases not matched to a gene: 2. The CDR3 is 15 residues long. The CDR3, as DNA: TGTGCCAGCAGTTACCCGGGACAGGTGAACACTGAAGCTTTCTTT. Protein product: CASSYPGQVNTEAFF.

J is TRBJ2-7 and V is TRBV19; 9 bases match TRBD1. The CDR3 spans 15 residues. V lost 3 bases to trimming and J lost 2 bases; unmatched junction nucleotides: 5. Germline V lookup: CDR1 LNHDA, CDR2 SQIVND (reference sequence). This CDR3 reads CASSMARTGAYEQYF. Written as DNA, the CDR3 is TGTGCCAGTAGTATGGCCCGGACAGGGGCCTACGAGCAGTACTTC.

The rearrangement uses TRBV30 and TRBJ1-4, with TRBD1 matching 7 bases. J gave up 8 bases and V 0 bases, and 9 bases lay outside the gene matches. CDR3 length: 15 amino acids. CDR1 GTSNPN and CDR2 SVGIG come from the germline V gene (reference sequence). In DNA, the CDR3 is TGTGCCTGGAGTGTTCAGGCGACAGGGAGGGAAAAACTGTTTTTT. The encoded protein is CAWSVQATGREKLFF.

In its sample, this clone was seen once. CDR3 nucleotide sequence: TGTGCCAGCAGCCAACAGGCAGAGACCTACGAGCAGTACTTC. Its translation: CASSQQAETYEQYF. The chain has TRBV9 and TRBJ2-7; D may be TRBD1 (5 bases). V lost 4 bases and J lost 2, with 13 bases in between. The CDR3 is 14 residues long. Germline loops: CDR1 SGDLS, CDR2 YYNGEE.

Note on this clone: This CDR3 is also generated by other DNA sequences in the sample. CDR3 sequence (DNA): TGTGCCAGCAGCTTAGGACTAGCGGGACAAGAGACCCAGTACTTC. Its protein product is CASSLGLAGQETQYF. This chain connects TRBV7-3 to TRBJ2-5, with 12 bases that match TRBD2. Germline V CDR1 and CDR2: SGHTA, FQGTGA. This CDR3 spans 15 amino acids. V dropped 2 bases and J dropped 2; count of bases not matched to a gene: 0.

The V and J genes are TRBV10-2 and TRBJ1-4; possible D gene TRBD1, 5 bases. This CDR3 spans 13 amino acids. Per germline, CDR1 WSHSY and CDR2 SAAADI. Trimming left V 6 bases short and J 8 bases short, with 13 bases between. The CDR3 DNA follows: TGCGCCAGCAGGGCCAGGGTCGGAGAAAAACTGTTTTTT. Protein product: CASRARVGEKLFF.

The chain uses TRBV4-2 and TRBJ1-2; no firm D call. CDR3 length: 13 residues. The V gene's germline CDR1 is LGHNA and CDR2 YNFKEQ. V lost 6 bases, J lost 2 bases, and 10 bases lay in between. The CDR3 DNA is TGTGCCAGCAGGGAGGACGGGAACTATGGCTACACCTTC. This translates into CASREDGNYGYTF.

This rearrangement joins TRBV12-5 to TRBJ2-2, with no clear D. Germline-derived CDR1 and CDR2 are LGHNT and FRNRAP. The CDR3 has 16 residues. The V and J ends lost 1 base and 1 base respectively, with 10 bases between them. CDR3 in DNA: TGTGCTAGTGGTTTGGACCCAGCTGGGAACACCGGGGAGCTGTTTTTT. This encodes CASGLDPAGNTGELFF.

This rearrangement joins TRBV15 to TRBJ1-2, with D possibly being TRBD1 (6 bases). This CDR3 contains 14 residues. V was cut by 0 bases and J by 10 bases, with 15 bases left in between. The germline gives CDR1 LNHNV, CDR2 YYDKDF (reference sequence). CDR3 loop: CATSRDKAGGVYTF. The CDR3 region has the DNA TGTGCCACCAGCAGAGATAAGGCGGGGGGCGTCTACACCTTC.

The V call is TRBV4-1, the J call TRBJ1-2; the match to TRBD1 covers 7 bases. V was pared by 4 bases and J by 3 bases, with 8 bases of the junction left unmatched. In germline, CDR1 is MGHRA, CDR2 YSYEKL. CDR3 size: 15 residues. CDR3 nucleotide sequence: TGCGCCAGCAGCCGCATGACAGGGCTCGACTATGGCTACACCTTC. Protein product: CASSRMTGLDYGYTF.

This rearrangement joins TRBV19 to TRBJ1-2; the D is unclear. The CDR3 runs 12 residues. V was cut by 5 bases and J by 7 bases, with 11 bases left in between. Germline V gives CDR1 LNHDA, CDR2 SQIVND (reference sequence). The CDR3 DNA reads as TGTGCCAGTAGTTCCCGGTTGTTTGGCTACACCTTC. Translating it yields CASSSRLFGYTF. Variable domain in full (rest from reference TRBV19 and TRBJ1-2): DGGITQSPKYLFRKEGQNVTLSCEQNLNHDAMYWYRQDPGQGLRLIYYSQIVNDFQKGDIAEGYSVSREKKESFPLTVTSAQKNPTAFYLCASSSRLFGYTFGSGTRLTVV.

The chain combines TRBV9 with TRBJ2-5; 9 bases line up with TRBD1. Germline V gene sequence: CDR1 SGDLS, CDR2 YYNGEE. The CDR3 contains 16 residues. J was trimmed by 0 bases and V by 4 bases; bases with no gene match: 7. The CDR3 DNA reads as TGTGCCAGCAGCCCCTCCGGGACAGGGAACCAAGAGACCCAGTACTTC. Translating it yields CASSPSGTGNQETQYF. The full variable domain, with the rest looked up from reference TRBV9 and TRBJ2-5, is DSGVTQTPKHLITATGQRVTLRCSPRSGDLSVYWYQQSLDQGLQFLIQYYNGEERAKGNILERFSAQQFPDLHSELNLSSLELGDSALYFCASSPSGTGNQETQYFGPGTRLLVL.